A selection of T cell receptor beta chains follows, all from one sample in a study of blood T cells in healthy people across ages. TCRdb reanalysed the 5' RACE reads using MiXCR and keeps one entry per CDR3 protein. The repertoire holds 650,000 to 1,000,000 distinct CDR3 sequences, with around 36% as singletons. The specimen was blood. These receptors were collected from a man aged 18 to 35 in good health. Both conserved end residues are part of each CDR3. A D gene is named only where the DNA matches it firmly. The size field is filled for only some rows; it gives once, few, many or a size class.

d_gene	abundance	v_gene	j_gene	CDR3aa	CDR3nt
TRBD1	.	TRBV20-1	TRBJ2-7	CSARAQGGLSYEQYF	TGCAGTGCTAGGGCCCAAGGGGGCCTCTCCTACGAGCAGTACTTC
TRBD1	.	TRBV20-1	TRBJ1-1	CSPETGGRTEAFF	TGCAGCCCCGAGACAGGGGGTCGCACTGAAGCTTTCTTT
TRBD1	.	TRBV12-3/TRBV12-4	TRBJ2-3	CASSSRDRGYTDTQYF	TGTGCCAGCAGTTCCCGGGACAGGGGATACACAGATACGCAGTATTTT
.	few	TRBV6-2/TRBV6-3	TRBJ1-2	CASSYLTGTPRGYTF	TGTGCCAGCAGTTACCTGACCGGGACGCCTAGGGGCTACACCTTC
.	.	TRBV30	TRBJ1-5	CAWGRDGNQPQHF	TGTGCCTGGGGCAGGGACGGCAATCAGCCCCAGCATTTT
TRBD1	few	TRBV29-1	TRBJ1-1	CSVAPGQFEAFF	TGCAGCGTGGCTCCGGGACAGTTTGAAGCTTTCTTT
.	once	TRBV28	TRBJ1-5	CASSVHTGISNQPQHF	TGTGCCAGCAGTGTACATACCGGGATATCCAATCAGCCCCAGCATTTT
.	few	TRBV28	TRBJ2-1	CASRPTGNHEQFF	TGTGCCAGCAGGCCCACAGGGAACCATGAGCAGTTCTTC
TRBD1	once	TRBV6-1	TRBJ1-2	CASSSRTDRGYGYTF	TGTGCCAGCAGTTCCCGGACGGACAGGGGCTATGGCTACACCTTC
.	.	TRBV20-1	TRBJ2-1	CSARKGFDEQFF	TGCAGTGCTAGGAAGGGATTCGATGAGCAGTTCTTC
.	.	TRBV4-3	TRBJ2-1	CASSPQDSSYNEQFF	TGCGCCAGCAGCCCCCAGGACAGCTCCTACAATGAGCAGTTCTTC
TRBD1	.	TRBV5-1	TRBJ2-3	CASSLLYLGQGYTTDTQYF	TGCGCCAGCAGCTTGTTATACCTGGGACAGGGCTACACTACAGATACGCAGTATTTT
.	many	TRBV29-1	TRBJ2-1	CSVERGNREPYNEQFF	TGCAGCGTTGAACGAGGTAACAGGGAACCCTACAATGAGCAGTTCTTC
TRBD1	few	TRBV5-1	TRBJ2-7	CASSGGQGAYEQYF	TGCGCCAGCAGCGGGGGACAGGGGGCGTACGAGCAGTACTTC
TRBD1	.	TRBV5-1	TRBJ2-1	CAGSLANRAGGNEQFF	TGCGCCGGCAGCTTGGCCAATCGGGCAGGGGGAAATGAGCAGTTCTTC
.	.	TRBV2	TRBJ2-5	CASFSRGFQETQYF	TGTGCCAGCTTCTCAAGGGGGTTTCAAGAGACCCAGTACTTC
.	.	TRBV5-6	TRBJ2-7	CASSPGLPHYEQYF	TGTGCCAGCAGCCCGGGACTCCCCCACTACGAGCAGTACTTC
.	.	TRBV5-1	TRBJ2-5	CASSYSGLSLIREQYF	TGCGCCAGCAGTTATTCAGGACTCTCCTTGATACGTGAGCAGTACTTC
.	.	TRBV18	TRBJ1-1	CASSPRSPNTEAFF	TGTGCCAGCTCACCACGCAGTCCAAACACTGAAGCTTTCTTT
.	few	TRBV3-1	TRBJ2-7	CASSQGGGTYEQYF	TGTGCCAGCAGCCAAGGCGGGGGCACCTACGAGCAGTACTTC
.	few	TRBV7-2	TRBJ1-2	CASSAQSYGTRGYTF	TGTGCCAGCAGCGCCCAGAGCTACGGGACTAGGGGCTACACCTTC
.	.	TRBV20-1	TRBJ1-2	CRAKRGETGYTF	TGCAGGGCTAAACGGGGGGAAACGGGCTACACCTTC
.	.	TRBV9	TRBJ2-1	CASSSGQRSYNEQFF	TGTGCCAGCAGCTCGGGGCAGAGATCCTACAATGAGCAGTTCTTC
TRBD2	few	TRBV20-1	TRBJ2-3	CSAGGGTSGGQEDTQYF	TGCAGTGCCGGAGGGGGGACTAGCGGGGGGCAAGAAGATACGCAGTATTTT
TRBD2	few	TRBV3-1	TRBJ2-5	CASRARGEETQYF	TGTGCCAGCCGGGCCCGGGGGGAAGAGACCCAGTACTTC
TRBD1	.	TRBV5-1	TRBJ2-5	CASRQAGTASGETQYF	TGCGCCAGCAGGCAGGCCGGGACAGCCAGTGGGGAGACCCAGTACTTC
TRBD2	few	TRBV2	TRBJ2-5	CASSGLSLAGGETQYF	TGTGCCAGCAGTGGTTTGTCACTAGCGGGCGGAGAGACCCAGTACTTC
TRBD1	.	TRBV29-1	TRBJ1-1	CSANRGRTEAFF	TGCAGCGCGAACAGGGGAAGGACTGAAGCTTTCTTT
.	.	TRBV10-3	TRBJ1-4	CAISEGNEKLFF	TGTGCCATCAGTGAGGGTAATGAAAAACTGTTTTTT